Listed here are 24 T cell receptor beta chains from one sample, sequenced in a study of shared clonotypes between healthy human individuals. CD45RO-negative cells were positively selected for CCR7, leaving out terminally differentiated effector memory CD45RA+ cells. Some clones are missing from TCRdb's copy, which holds only in-frame ones; the method was immunoSEQ multiplex PCR. The profile covers more than 2 million clones, with 93% appearing a single time and about 1.7% taken by the ten largest. Sequencing used naive CD8+ T cells from PBMCs. The receptors were sampled from a man between 18 and 29 years old in good health. Some clones in this sample may be carry-over from other donors' samples.

The V and J genes are TRBV30 and TRBJ2-1; no clear D gene. Germline CDR1 reads GTSNPN; CDR2 reads SVGIG (reference sequence). The length of the CDR3 is 14 residues. Trimming removed 3 bases at V and 7 bases at J, with 16 bases between. The CDR3 loop is CAWSDYEFSNEQFF. In nucleotides, the CDR3 is TGTGCCTGGAGCGATTACGAGTTCTCTAATGAGCAGTTCTTC.

This sequence joins TRBV6-5 and TRBJ2-1; D is tentatively TRBD1 or TRBD2 (6 bases each). The CDR3 sequence is 14 residues long. Per germline, CDR1 MNHEY and CDR2 SVGAGI. Trimming took off 6 bases at V and 9 bases at J, with 18 bases between the two ends. CDR3 nucleotide sequence: TGTGCCAGCAGCGGAGGGGGGCGGACGAGTGAGCAGTTCTTC. It yields the protein CASSGGGRTSEQFF.

This chain uses TRBV20-1 with TRBJ2-5; D gene ambiguous. CDR1 and CDR2 from the germline V gene are DFQATT and SNEGSKA (reference sequence). V was shortened by 5 bases and J by 7 bases, with 11 bases between the two germline ends. CDR3 length: 11 amino acids. The CDR3 here is CSAPHLGTQYF. As DNA, the CDR3 is TGCAGTGCTCCCCACCTAGGGACCCAGTACTTC.

A word on this clone: Different DNA sequences within this sample yield the same CDR3. The chain combines TRBV6-6 with TRBJ2-7; D not resolved. CDR1 and CDR2 from the germline V gene are MNHNY and SVGAGI (reference sequence). Trimming removed 2 bases at V and 2 bases at J, with 4 bases between. The CDR3 is 12 amino acids. The CDR3: CASSYRTYEQYF. Written as DNA, the CDR3 is TGTGCCAGCAGTTACCGTACCTACGAGCAGTACTTC.

This clone showed up just once. V gene TRBV5-4 combines with J gene TRBJ2-7, with D perhaps TRBD2 (5 bases). The CDR3 consists of 12 residues. Looked up from germline, CDR1 is SGHNT and CDR2 is YYREEE (reference sequence). Trimming cost V 9 bases and J 3 bases, with 13 bases left between them. CDR3 in amino acids: CATRAGGYEQYF. The CDR3 bases are TGTGCCACCCGGGCTGGAGGCTACGAGCAGTACTTC.

Of note for this clone: This same CDR3 is encoded by further DNA sequences in the sample. The gene calls are TRBV27 and TRBJ2-1; D possibly corresponds to TRBD2 (6 bases). This CDR3 has 13 residues. V lost 0 bases and J 7 bases, leaving 7 bases between the germline ends. Per the germline V gene, CDR1 is MNHEY and CDR2 is SMNVEV (reference sequence). CDR3 amino acids: CASSLSAGNEQFF. CDR3 DNA: TGTGCCAGCAGTTTATCTGCGGGAAATGAGCAGTTCTTC.

This sequence joins TRBV7-9 and TRBJ2-1, with 8 bases matching TRBD1. Trimming cost V 2 bases and J 7 bases; bases outside gene matches: 1. The CDR3 length is 13 residues. Per germline, CDR1 SEHNR and CDR2 FQNEAQ (reference sequence). The CDR3 here is CASSLRDRNEQFF. DNA for the CDR3: TGTGCCAGCAGCTTACGGGACAGGAATGAGCAGTTCTTC.

As DNA, the CDR3 is TGTGCCAGCAGTTATTCCGGGCCCAGAGGCCAGCCCCAGCATTTT. This translates into CASSYSGPRGQPQHF. V usage is TRBV28 and J usage is TRBJ1-5; no clear D gene. CDR1 is MDHEN, CDR2 SYDVKM, per germline. The CDR3 length is 15 residues. The V end was cut by 4 bases, the J end by 7 bases, with 17 bases between.

The genes are TRBV11-2 and TRBJ2-2, with D unresolved. Germline CDR1 is SGHAT and CDR2 is FQNNGV. The CDR3 is 16 amino acids. Trimming stripped 4 bases from V and 0 bases from J, with 12 bases between. The DNA for the CDR3 is TGTGCCAGCAGCTCGAGAAAGGCTGCGAACACCGGGGAGCTGTTTTTT. Protein sequence: CASSSRKAANTGELFF.

The count of this clone is one. This sequence joins TRBV6-6 and TRBJ2-2; 11 bases are shared with TRBD2. CDR3 length: 16 residues. The germline CDR1 and CDR2 sequences are MNHNY and SVGAGI (reference sequence). With V trimmed by 2 bases and J by 5 bases, 4 bases remained unmatched. The DNA for the CDR3 is TGTGCCAGCAGTTACCTAGCGGGAGGACGGACCGGGGAGCTGTTTTTT. Protein: CASSYLAGGRTGELFF.

J is TRBJ2-1 and V is TRBV11-2; D not certain. CDR3 length: 12 amino acids. Between the trimmed V and J ends, which lost 7 bases and 3 bases, there was a span of 7 bases. The germline gives CDR1 SGHAT, CDR2 FQNNGV. In nucleotides, the CDR3 is TGTGCCAGCAAAGGTCTCTACAATGAGCAGTTCTTC. This codes for CASKGLYNEQFF.

The rearrangement links TRBV2 to TRBJ1-1, with 8 positions matching TRBD1. Germline V gene lookup returns CDR1 SNHLY and CDR2 FYNNEI. CDR3 length: 13 residues. V shed 8 bases, J shed 0 bases, and the junction held 2 bases outside the gene matches. The CDR3 spells CASQGAVNTEAFF. CDR3 coding DNA: TGTGCCAGCCAGGGGGCAGTGAACACTGAAGCTTTCTTT.

A word on this clone: Other DNA sequences in this specimen translate into the identical CDR3. CDR3 coding DNA: TGTGCCAGCAGCCCCAGGGGGCTAACTTACGAGCAGTACTTC. This codes for CASSPRGLTYEQYF. V and J are TRBV6-1 and TRBJ2-7; 8 nucleotides agree with TRBD1. The CDR3 contains 14 residues. Germline values: CDR1 MNHNS, CDR2 SASEGT. V lost 6 bases and J lost 4; bases outside the gene matches: 8.

The rearrangement joins TRBV27 to TRBJ2-2; 7 bases fit TRBD2. This CDR3 spans 16 amino acids. With 3 bases clipped from V and 4 bases from J, the junction kept 8 bases outside the gene matches. Germline V gene lookup returns CDR1 MNHEY and CDR2 SMNVEV (reference sequence). The chain's CDR3 is CASSFLASGGTGELFF. The CDR3 DNA is TGTGCCAGCAGTTTTTTGGCTAGCGGAGGCACCGGGGAGCTGTTTTTT.

The chain is built from TRBV9 and TRBJ2-2, with D unclear. Looked up from germline, CDR1 is SGDLS and CDR2 is YYNGEE. The CDR3 has 14 amino acids. V gave up 4 bases and J gave up 4 bases, with 11 bases separating them. The CDR3 DNA reads as TGTGCCAGCAGCCCTTTGGGCCCCACCGGGGAGCTGTTTTTT. Translated: CASSPLGPTGELFF.

The chain carries TRBV27 and TRBJ1-5; D is ambiguous. CDR1 MNHEY and CDR2 SMNVEV come from the germline V gene (reference sequence). The V end was cut by 5 bases, the J end by 4 bases, with 15 bases between. The CDR3 contains 15 residues. The CDR3 DNA reads TGTGCCAGCAGTCTAACTCGGGCCCAGAATCAGCCCCAGCATTTT. It yields the protein CASSLTRAQNQPQHF.

This chain connects TRBV13 to TRBJ2-5; possibly TRBD2 for D (5 bases). The V gene's germline CDR1 is PRHDT and CDR2 FYEKMQ (reference sequence). V lost 5 bases to trimming and J lost 7 bases, with 14 bases between them. The CDR3 is 13 amino acids. CDR3 sequence reads: CASSPGSRGTQYF. DNA of the CDR3: TGTGCCAGCAGCCCGGGATCCCGAGGGACCCAGTACTTC.

The chain is built from TRBV11-2 and TRBJ2-1; D possibly corresponds to TRBD2 (6 bases). The CDR3 runs 15 residues. The germline V gene has CDR1 SGHAT and CDR2 FQNNGV. Deletions cut 1 base from V and 5 bases from J, with 12 bases between. As DNA, the CDR3 is TGTGCCAGCAGCTTAGTTAGTAGCGGAGACAATGAGCAGTTCTTC. The encoded protein is CASSLVSSGDNEQFF. Full variable domain (outside the CDR3, taken from reference TRBV11-2 and TRBJ2-1): EAGVAQSPRYKIIEKRQSVAFWCNPISGHATLYWYQQILGQGPKLLIQFQNNGVVDDSQLPKDRFSAERLKGVDSTLKIQPAKLEDSAVYLCASSLVSSGDNEQFFGPGTRLTVL.

This clone was counted once. This sequence joins TRBV7-2 and TRBJ2-5, with 10 bases that match TRBD2. The ends lost 5 bases at V and 5 bases at J; junction bases unmatched: 11. Germline assignment: CDR1 SGHTA and CDR2 FQGNSA. CDR3 length: 16 amino acids. CDR3 in amino acids: CASSPRTSGLSETQYF. In nucleotides, the CDR3 is TGTGCCAGCAGCCCTCGGACTAGCGGCCTTAGCGAGACCCAGTACTTC.

This clone occurred once. The rearrangement uses TRBV27 and TRBJ1-1; D call uncertain. With 0 bases removed from V and 2 bases from J, the gap between germline ends came to 10 bases. CDR3 length: 15 residues. Germline values: CDR1 MNHEY, CDR2 SMNVEV (reference sequence). The CDR3 nucleotides are TGTGCCAGCAGTTTATCGGGCACTATAAACACTGAAGCTTTCTTT. Its translation: CASSLSGTINTEAFF.

This clone was seen once. The sample carries other DNA sequences with the same CDR3. The gene calls are TRBV19 and TRBJ1-5; D might be TRBD1 (5 bases). The CDR3 is made up of 14 amino acids. CDR1 LNHDA and CDR2 SQIVND come from the germline V gene (reference sequence). V was clipped by 3 bases and J by 4 bases, with 10 bases between them. The CDR3 region has the DNA TGTGCCAGTAGTATTGGACAACTAAATCAGCCCCAGCATTTT. Its protein is CASSIGQLNQPQHF.

The V gene is TRBV2, the J gene TRBJ1-1; TRBD1 matches 7 bases. Looked up from germline, CDR1 is SNHLY and CDR2 is FYNNEI. Unmatched junction bases numbered 7, after V lost 3 bases and J lost 3 bases. The CDR3 spans 15 residues. This CDR3 is CASSEGRGLYTEAFF. CDR3 nucleotides: TGTGCCAGCAGTGAGGGGAGGGGGCTCTACACTGAAGCTTTCTTT.

The genes are TRBV28 and TRBJ2-7, with TRBD2 as a possible D gene (5 bases). The germline V and J ends were trimmed by 3 bases and 2 bases, with 11 bases remaining between them. Germline V gives CDR1 MDHEN, CDR2 SYDVKM. CDR3 size: 14 residues. The CDR3 DNA is TGTGCCAGCAGTTTTTTTAGCGAGGCCTACGAGCAGTACTTC. It specifies CASSFFSEAYEQYF. The variable domain in full, completed from reference TRBV28 and TRBJ2-7, reads DVKVTQSSRYLVKRTGEKVFLECVQDMDHENMFWYRQDPGLGLRLIYFSYDVKMKEKGDIPEGYSVSREKKERFSLILESASTNQTSMYLCASSFFSEAYEQYFGPGTRLTVT.

This rearrangement joins TRBV9 to TRBJ1-5; 7 nucleotides line up with TRBD1. Germline CDR1 reads SGDLS; CDR2 reads YYNGEE. The ends lost 3 bases at V and 4 bases at J; junction bases unmatched: 10. The CDR3 covers 16 residues. The CDR3 sequence is CASSAGWDRLNQPQHF. CDR3 nucleotide sequence: TGTGCCAGCAGCGCAGGGTGGGACAGACTAAATCAGCCCCAGCATTTT.